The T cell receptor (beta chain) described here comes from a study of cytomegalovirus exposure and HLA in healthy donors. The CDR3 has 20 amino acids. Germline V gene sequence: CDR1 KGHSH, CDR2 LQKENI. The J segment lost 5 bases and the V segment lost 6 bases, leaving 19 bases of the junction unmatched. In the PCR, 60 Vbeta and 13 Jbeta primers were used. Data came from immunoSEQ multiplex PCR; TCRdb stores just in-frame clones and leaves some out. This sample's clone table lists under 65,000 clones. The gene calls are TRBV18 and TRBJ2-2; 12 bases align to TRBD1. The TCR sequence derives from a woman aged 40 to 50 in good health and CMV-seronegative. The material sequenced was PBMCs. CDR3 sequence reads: CASSPFGTGGVSGRTGELFF. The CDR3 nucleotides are TGTGCCAGCTCCCCCTTTGGGACAGGGGGCGTCTCGGGTCGGACCGGGGAGCTGTTTTTT. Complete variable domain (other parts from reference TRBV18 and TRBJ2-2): NAGVMQNPRHLVRRRGQEARLRCSPMKGHSHVYWYRQLPEEGLKFMVYLQKENIIDESGMPKERFSAEFPKEGPSILRIQQVVRGDSAAYFCASSPFGTGGVSGRTGELFFGEGSRLTVL.